This T cell receptor beta chain was recovered during a study of cytomegalovirus exposure and HLA in healthy donors. PCR employed 60 Vbeta and 13 Jbeta primers. The protocol was immunoSEQ multiplex PCR, while the TCRdb copy is restricted to in-frame clones and leaves out a portion. Among roughly 160,000 clones, roughly 85% were seen once, and the ten largest hold about 1.3%. The ends were cut back, 1 base at V and 0 bases at J, with 21 bases in the middle. This CDR3 has 19 residues. In germline, CDR1 is SGHAT, CDR2 FQNNGV. The V and J genes are TRBV11-2 and TRBJ2-5, with D maybe TRBD2 (6 bases). The TCR originated in a man in his thirties or forties in good health and CMV-seronegative. What was sequenced was PBMCs. The CDR3 is CASSLAPGGSAGNQETQYF. The CDR3 DNA reads TGTGCCAGCAGCTTAGCTCCCGGGGGTTCGGCGGGCAACCAAGAGACCCAGTACTTC.